The sequence of this TCR beta chain was determined in a study of CD4 T cells in relation to SARS-CoV-2 and coronaviruses. Study context: Controls used an HIV-1 Nef peptide pool or no peptide.

As regards this clone: Its antigen is undetermined.

Measured with immunoSEQ multiplex PCR; TCRdb has only the in-frame clones, and not every one. This table has approximately 27,000 clones, 60% to 75% appearing once. CD4+ T cells from unexposed donors were obtained before the COVID-19 pandemic (2011-2018). After nine to ten days of culture, CD4+ T cells were isolated. Trimming removed 4 bases from V and 6 bases from J; junction bases left unmatched: 12. The CDR3 is 18 residues long. In germline, CDR1 is MNHEY, CDR2 SMNVEV (reference sequence). The sequence derives from a human donor in good health. The sequencing sample was made of CD4+ T cells from PBMCs, cultured in vitro. The chain combines TRBV27 with TRBJ2-2; 12 bases map to TRBD2. CDR3: CASSSATSGGRLPGELFF. Here the CDR3 DNA reads TGTGCCAGCAGTTCGGCTACTAGCGGGGGGCGCCTTCCCGGGGAGCTGTTTTTT.